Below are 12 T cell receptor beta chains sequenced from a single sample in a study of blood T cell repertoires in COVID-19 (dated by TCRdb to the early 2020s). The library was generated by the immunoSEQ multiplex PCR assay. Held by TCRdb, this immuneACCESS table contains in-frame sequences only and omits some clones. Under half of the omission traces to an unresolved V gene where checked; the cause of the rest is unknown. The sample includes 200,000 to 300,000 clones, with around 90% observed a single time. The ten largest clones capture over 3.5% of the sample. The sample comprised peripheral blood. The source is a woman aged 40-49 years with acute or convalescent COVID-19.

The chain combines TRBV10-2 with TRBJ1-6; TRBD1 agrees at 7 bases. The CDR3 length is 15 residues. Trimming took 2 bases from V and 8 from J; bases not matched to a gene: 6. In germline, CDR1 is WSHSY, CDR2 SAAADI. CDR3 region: CASSEERGRDSPLHF. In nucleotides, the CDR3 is TGCGCCAGCAGTGAGGAGAGGGGGCGGGATTCACCCCTCCACTTT.

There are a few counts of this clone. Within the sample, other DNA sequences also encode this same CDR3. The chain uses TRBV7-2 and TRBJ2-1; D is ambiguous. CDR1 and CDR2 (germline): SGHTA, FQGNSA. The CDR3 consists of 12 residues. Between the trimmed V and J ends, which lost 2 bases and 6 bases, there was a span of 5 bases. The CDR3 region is CASSLRGNEQFF. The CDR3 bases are TGTGCCAGCAGCTTAAGAGGCAATGAGCAGTTCTTC.

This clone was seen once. The chain's CDR3 is CASSPRGGTEAFF. In DNA form, the CDR3 reads TGCGCCAGCAGCCCTCGGGGGGGCACTGAAGCTTTCTTT. The chain employs TRBV5-1 and TRBJ1-1; TRBD1 might be the D (5 bases). Trimming removed 4 bases from V and 4 bases from J, with 11 bases in between. Germline values: CDR1 SGHRS, CDR2 YFSETQ. The CDR3 is 13 amino acids.

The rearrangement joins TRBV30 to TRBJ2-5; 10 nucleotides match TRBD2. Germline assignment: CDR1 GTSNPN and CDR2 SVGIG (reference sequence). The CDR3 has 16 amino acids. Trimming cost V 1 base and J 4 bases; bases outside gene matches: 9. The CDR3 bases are TGTGCCTGGAGTGAGGCTAGCGGGGGAGGGCGAGAGACCCAGTACTTC. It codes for CAWSEASGGGRETQYF.

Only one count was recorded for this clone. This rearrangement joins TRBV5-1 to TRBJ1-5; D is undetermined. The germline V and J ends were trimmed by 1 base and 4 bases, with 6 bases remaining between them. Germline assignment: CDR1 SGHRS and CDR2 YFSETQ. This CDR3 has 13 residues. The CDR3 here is CASSLTENQPQHF. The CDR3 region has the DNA TGCGCCAGCAGCTTGACTGAGAATCAGCCCCAGCATTTT. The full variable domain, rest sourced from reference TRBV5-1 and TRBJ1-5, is KAGVTQTPRYLIKTRGQQVTLSCSPISGHRSVSWYQQTPGQGLQFLFEYFSETQRNKGNFPGRFSGRQFSNSRSEMNVSTLELGDSALYLCASSLTENQPQHFGDGTRLSIL.

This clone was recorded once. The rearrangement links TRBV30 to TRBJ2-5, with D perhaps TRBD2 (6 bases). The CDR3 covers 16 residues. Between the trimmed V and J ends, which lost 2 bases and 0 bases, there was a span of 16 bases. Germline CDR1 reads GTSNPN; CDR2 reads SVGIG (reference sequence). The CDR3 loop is CAWSKPGLRYQETQYF. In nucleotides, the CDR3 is TGTGCCTGGAGTAAACCGGGACTTCGGTACCAAGAGACCCAGTACTTC.

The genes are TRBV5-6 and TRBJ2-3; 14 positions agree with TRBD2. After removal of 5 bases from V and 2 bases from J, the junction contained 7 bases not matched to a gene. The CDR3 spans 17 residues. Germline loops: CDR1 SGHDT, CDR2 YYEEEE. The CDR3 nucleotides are TGTGCCAGCAGGGATCGGACTAGCGGGGGGATCACAGATACGCAGTATTTT. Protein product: CASRDRTSGGITDTQYF.

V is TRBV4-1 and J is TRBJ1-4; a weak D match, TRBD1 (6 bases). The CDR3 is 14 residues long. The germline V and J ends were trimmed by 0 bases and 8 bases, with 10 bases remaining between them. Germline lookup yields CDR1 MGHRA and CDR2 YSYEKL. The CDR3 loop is CASSQDPGVEKLFF. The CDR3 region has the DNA TGCGCCAGCAGCCAAGATCCAGGGGTCGAAAAACTGTTTTTT.

The CDR3: CASSPKEAGGNSPLHF. The CDR3 nucleotides read TGTGCCAGCTCACCAAAGGAGGCAGGGGGTAATTCACCCCTCCACTTT. V gene TRBV18 combines with J gene TRBJ1-6; TRBD1 matches 7 bases. Looked up from germline, CDR1 is KGHSH and CDR2 is LQKENI. This CDR3 is 16 amino acids long. The V and J ends lost 2 bases and 6 bases, in that order; junction bases with no gene match: 7.

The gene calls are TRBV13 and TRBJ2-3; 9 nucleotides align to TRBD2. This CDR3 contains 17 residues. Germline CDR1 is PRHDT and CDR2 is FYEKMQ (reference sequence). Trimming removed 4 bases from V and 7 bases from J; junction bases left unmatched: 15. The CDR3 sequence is CASSSNLGRGGWNTQYF. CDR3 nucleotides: TGTGCCAGCAGCTCGAATCTCGGGCGGGGGGGCTGGAATACGCAGTATTTT.

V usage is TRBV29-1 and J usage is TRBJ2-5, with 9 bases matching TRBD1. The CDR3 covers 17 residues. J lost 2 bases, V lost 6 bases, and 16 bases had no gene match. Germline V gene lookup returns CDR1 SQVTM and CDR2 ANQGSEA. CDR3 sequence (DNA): TGCAGCGTACAAACGCCGGGACAGGGTAGGAAACAAGAGACCCAGTACTTC. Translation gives CSVQTPGQGRKQETQYF.

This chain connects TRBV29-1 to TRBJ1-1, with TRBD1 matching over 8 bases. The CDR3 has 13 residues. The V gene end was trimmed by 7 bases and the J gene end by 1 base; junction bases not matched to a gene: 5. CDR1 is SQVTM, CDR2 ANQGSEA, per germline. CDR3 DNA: TGCAGCGGACGGACAGGGAAGAACACTGAAGCTTTCTTT. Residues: CSGRTGKNTEAFF. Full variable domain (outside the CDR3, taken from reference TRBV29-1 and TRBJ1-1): SAVISQKPSRDICQRGTSLTIQCQVDSQVTMMFWYRQQPGQSLTLIATANQGSEATYESGFVIDKFPISRPNLTFSTLTVSNMSPEDSSIYLCSGRTGKNTEAFFGQGTRLTVV.